Listed here are 10 T cell receptor beta chains from one sample, sequenced in a study of radiotherapy plus CTLA-4 blockade in lung cancer. Generated by immunoSEQ multiplex PCR, the TCRdb table keeps only in-frame clones and is missing some. The repertoire has tens of thousands of clones, 77% of them found once; the top ten carry 3.5% to 4.5%. The input for sequencing was peripheral blood, taken from a patient treated with radiotherapy plus ipilimumab. The receptors were gathered from a human donor with non-small cell lung cancer who had a partial response to radiotherapy plus ipilimumab.

The count of this clone is one. The chain carries TRBV6-1 and TRBJ2-7; D is perhaps TRBD2 (5 bases). CDR3 length equals 13 residues. Germline CDR1 reads MNHNS; CDR2 reads SASEGT. V lost 4 bases, J lost 7 bases, and 14 bases lay in between. CDR3 residues: CASSAFSTGEQYF. DNA of the CDR3: TGTGCCAGCAGTGCATTCTCAACGGGGGAGCAGTACTTC.

The chain joins TRBV29-1 to TRBJ2-1; 8 nucleotides agree with TRBD2. V shed 6 bases and J 8 bases; nucleotides not matched to a gene: 12. This CDR3 has 14 amino acids. Germline V CDR1 and CDR2: SQVTM, ANQGSEA. The CDR3 coding sequence is TGCAGCGTGTATTCGGGGGGGACCTCCCATGAGCAGTTCTTC. As protein: CSVYSGGTSHEQFF.

The chain employs TRBV7-8 and TRBJ2-5; weak D call: TRBD2 (5 bases). V was shortened by 5 bases and J by 4 bases, with 14 bases between the two germline ends. The germline V gene has CDR1 SGHVS and CDR2 FQNEAQ. CDR3 length: 14 amino acids. CDR3: CASSPRGVGETQYF. The CDR3 DNA follows: TGTGCCAGCAGCCCTCGGGGTGTAGGAGAGACCCAGTACTTC.

This chain connects TRBV27 to TRBJ2-7, with D possibly being TRBD2 (5 bases). CDR1 and CDR2 (germline): MNHEY, SMNVEV (reference sequence). The CDR3 is 14 amino acids. Trimming took off 6 bases at V and 0 bases at J, with 12 bases between the two ends. The CDR3 region is CASSWVGDSYEQYF. The CDR3 region has the DNA TGTGCCAGCAGCTGGGTCGGGGACTCCTACGAGCAGTACTTC.

The V call is TRBV7-9, the J call TRBJ2-1; the match to TRBD1 covers 10 bases. From germline, CDR1 is SEHNR and CDR2 FQNEAQ (reference sequence). J was trimmed by 10 bases and V by 4 bases; bases with no gene match: 10. There are 15 residues in the CDR3. Here the CDR3 DNA reads TGTGCCAGCAGCTCGCCGGGACAGGGGCTACCCGAGCAGTTCTTC. It codes for CASSSPGQGLPEQFF.

About this clone itself: A read error is possible here, since a much larger clone lies one base away. This chain links TRBV5-6 with TRBJ2-7; D is uncertain. The CDR3 has 13 amino acids. The germline gives CDR1 SGHDT, CDR2 YYEEEE. With 1 base removed from V and 0 bases from J, the gap between germline ends came to 5 bases. The CDR3 protein is CASSLTVSYEQYF. Here the CDR3 DNA reads TGTGCCAGCAGCTTGACAGTCTCCTACGAGCAGTACTTC. The full variable domain, rest sourced from reference TRBV5-6 and TRBJ2-7, is DAGVTQSPTHLIKTRGQQVTLRCSPKSGHDTVSWYQQALGQGPQFIFQYYEEEERQRGNFPDRFSGHQFPNYSSELNVNALLLGDSALYLCASSLTVSYEQYFGPGTRLTVT.

This clone has only a few counts. The CDR3 DNA is TGTGCCTGGAGTGCCTGGACAGCCAACGACTATAGCAATCAGCCCCAGCATTTT. Its translation: CAWSAWTANDYSNQPQHF. The chain couples TRBV30 to TRBJ1-5; D may be TRBD1 (6 bases). There are 18 residues in the CDR3. V was cut by 1 base and J by 0 bases, with 19 bases left in between. The germline CDR1 and CDR2 sequences are GTSNPN and SVGIG (reference sequence). The variable domain in full, with the rest retrieved from reference TRBV30 and TRBJ1-5, is SQTIHQWPATLVQPVGSPLSLECTVEGTSNPNLYWYRQAAGRGLQLLFYSVGIGQISSEVPQNLSASRPQDRQFILSSKKLLLSDSGFYLCAWSAWTANDYSNQPQHFGDGTRLSIL.

This clone was seen a single time. This chain uses TRBV7-2 with TRBJ2-6; 7 bases align to TRBD2. The germline CDR1 and CDR2 sequences are SGHTA and FQGNSA. The CDR3 has 17 residues. V lost 5 bases to trimming and J lost 0 bases; unmatched junction nucleotides: 7. CDR3 sequence reads: CASSGSGSPSGANVLTF. In DNA, the CDR3 is TGTGCCAGCAGCGGTAGCGGGTCTCCCTCTGGGGCCAACGTCCTGACTTTC.

The genes are TRBV5-1 and TRBJ2-7; 9 bases fit TRBD1. V lost 4 bases to trimming and J lost 4 bases; unmatched junction nucleotides: 9. This CDR3 has 15 amino acids. Germline V gene data show CDR1 as SGHRS and CDR2 as YFSETQ. DNA of the CDR3: TGCGCCAGCAGCCTAACCGGGACAGGGCTTTACGAGCAGTACTTC. Translation gives CASSLTGTGLYEQYF.

The V call is TRBV9, the J call TRBJ1-1; D perhaps matches TRBD1 (5 bases). With 4 bases removed from V and 8 bases from J, the gap between germline ends came to 18 bases. This CDR3 is 14 amino acids long. Germline CDR1 reads SGDLS; CDR2 reads YYNGEE. The CDR3 sequence is CASSPHLRTSEAFF. The CDR3 nucleotides read TGTGCCAGCAGCCCCCACCTTAGGACATCAGAAGCTTTCTTT. The full variable domain, rest sourced from reference TRBV9 and TRBJ1-1, is DSGVTQTPKHLITATGQRVTLRCSPRSGDLSVYWYQQSLDQGLQFLIQYYNGEERAKGNILERFSAQQFPDLHSELNLSSLELGDSALYFCASSPHLRTSEAFFGQGTRLTVV.